This TCR beta chain came from a study of T-cell memory formation after mild COVID-19. Broader study findings: Some SARS-CoV-2-responding clones were already detected in memory before infection.

TCRdb fed the 5' RACE reads into MiXCR, producing one record per CDR3 protein. The profile shows 550,000 to 600,000 distinct CDR3 sequences, roughly 20% of them singletons. CDR1 and CDR2 from the germline V gene are LGHNA and YSLEER. Deletions cut 3 bases from V and 6 bases from J, with 21 bases between. The CDR3 extends over 16 amino acids. This clonotype was observed at least ten times. Antigen specificity is unknown. The gene calls are TRBV4-3 and TRBJ2-7, with D perhaps TRBD2 (6 bases). The receptor comes from an adult woman who had mild COVID-19 (a few samples of this study predate the infection). Cell type and time point are not known. The material sequenced was PBMCs or a T cell subset sorted from them (not recorded which). CDR3 protein: CASSHTPGGTPVEQYF. The CDR3 nucleotides are TGCGCCAGCAGCCACACCCCCGGGGGTACGCCCGTCGAGCAGTACTTC.